These 31 T cell receptor beta chains were all obtained from the same sample, sequenced in a study of T cell repertoires in cytomegalovirus infection. TCRdb re-derived calls from the reads in MiXCR, one entry per CDR3 protein. The table records approximately 550,000 distinct CDR3 sequences, approximately 15% of them present only once. Sequenced: CD8+ T cells from PBMCs. The receptors were sampled from a human donor in good health (CMV status not recorded). Some clones in this sample may be carry-over from other donors' samples.

The chain carries TRBV27 and TRBJ2-7; D possibly matches TRBD1 or TRBD2 (5 bases each). Trimming took off 5 bases at V and 3 bases at J, with 17 bases between the two ends. Germline lookup yields CDR1 MNHEY and CDR2 SMNVEV (reference sequence). The CDR3 sequence is 15 residues long. The CDR3 nucleotides are TGTGCCAGCAGTCCCCGGGGCAGCCACTACTACGAGCAGTACTTC. Protein sequence: CASSPRGSHYYEQYF.

In its sample, this clonotype was seen many times. The chain employs TRBV5-6 and TRBJ2-1; D perhaps matches TRBD1 (5 bases). V lost 4 bases, J lost 2 bases, and 13 bases lay in between. CDR3 size: 15 residues. Germline CDR1 is SGHDT and CDR2 is YYEEEE. The DNA for the CDR3 is TGTGCCAGCAGCCCAAGAGACAGTCCCTACAATGAGCAGTTCTTC. This sequence encodes CASSPRDSPYNEQFF.

This clonotype was detected ten times or more. The chain carries TRBV7-2 and TRBJ2-7; D remains unclear. The germline V and J ends were trimmed by 4 bases and 0 bases, with 7 bases remaining between them. This CDR3 comprises 13 residues. Germline assignment: CDR1 SGHTA and CDR2 FQGNSA. CDR3 DNA sequence: TGTGCCAGCAGCTCTTCGAGCTCCTACGAGCAGTACTTC. Translated, it gives CASSSSSSYEQYF.

This chain uses TRBV20-1 with TRBJ1-2; no definite D call. Trimming left V 1 base short and J 0 bases short, with 15 bases between. Per the germline V gene, CDR1 is DFQATT and CDR2 is SNEGSKA (reference sequence). The CDR3 has 16 residues. The CDR3 DNA reads TGCAGTGCTAGAGGCCGGGTGGCCAGAACTAACTATGGCTACACCTTC. This encodes CSARGRVARTNYGYTF.

This clonotype showed up many times. This sequence joins TRBV12-3 or TRBV12-4 and TRBJ1-1; 8 bases map to TRBD1. This CDR3 spans 16 amino acids. V lost 5 bases and J lost 4; bases outside the gene matches: 12. The CDR3 region is CASSPKAGTGPTEAFF. The CDR3 coding sequence is TGTGCCAGCAGTCCCAAGGCCGGGACAGGACCCACTGAAGCTTTCTTT.

This clonotype was counted at least ten times. The gene calls are TRBV6-1 and TRBJ2-7; no firm D call. The CDR3 is 15 residues long. Trimming took off 0 bases at V and 2 bases at J, with 11 bases between the two ends. Germline V CDR1 and CDR2: MNHNS, SASEGT. CDR3 nucleotide sequence: TGTGCCAGCAGTGAAGCCCAAGACACGGCCTACGAGCAGTACTTC. It translates to CASSEAQDTAYEQYF.

This clonotype was counted ten times or more. The chain uses TRBV12-3 or TRBV12-4 and TRBJ2-4; 11 bases line up with TRBD2. V shed 5 bases and J 0 bases; nucleotides not matched to a gene: 3. This CDR3 spans 16 amino acids. The CDR3, as DNA: TGTGCCAGCAGTACTAGCGGGGGTAGAGCCAAAAACATTCAGTACTTC. This encodes CASSTSGGRAKNIQYF.

As to this clonotype: This may come from a read error, since a much larger clone is one base off. This chain uses TRBV19 with TRBJ1-1; D gene unclear. The CDR3 length is 13 residues. Germline V gene sequence: CDR1 LNHDA, CDR2 SQIVND (reference sequence). The CDR3 sequence: CASRIVVNTEAFF. CDR3 nucleotide sequence: TGTGCCAGTAGGATAGTGGTGAACACTGAAGCTTTCTTT.

This clonotype was detected ten times or more. The chain carries TRBV12-5 and TRBJ1-5; D is unclear. This CDR3 has 13 amino acids. The V end was cut by 1 base, the J end by 7 bases, with 8 bases between. From germline, CDR1 is LGHNT and CDR2 FRNRAP. CDR3 sequence reads: CASGLGGGQPQHF. CDR3 nucleotide sequence: TGTGCTAGTGGTTTGGGGGGAGGCCAGCCCCAGCATTTT.

This clonotype was counted at least ten times. The CDR3 DNA sequence: TGTGCCAGCAGTTACTGGACCGGGCCCAGACATCCCATGGGCTACACCTTC. Its protein is CASSYWTGPRHPMGYTF. The genes are TRBV6-6 and TRBJ1-2; D not resolved. The CDR3 is 17 amino acids. Deletions cut 1 base from V and 8 bases from J, with 23 bases between. The germline CDR1 and CDR2 sequences are MNHNY and SVGAGI (reference sequence).

CDR3: CASSQDRGGFYGYTF. CDR3 DNA sequence: TGTGCCAGCAGCCAAGATAGGGGAGGTTTCTATGGCTACACCTTC. V usage is TRBV14 and J usage is TRBJ1-2, with D tentatively TRBD1 (5 bases). This CDR3 has 15 amino acids. The germline V gene encodes CDR1 SGHDN and CDR2 FVKESK. V was trimmed by 0 bases and J by 4 bases, leaving 12 bases between them.

This clonotype was observed a handful of times. The chain uses TRBV15 and TRBJ1-1; no clear D. CDR3 size: 15 residues. Germline V gives CDR1 LNHNV, CDR2 YYDKDF (reference sequence). The ends were cut back, 3 bases at V and 2 bases at J, with 13 bases in the middle. The CDR3 sequence is CATSRSAGGNTEAFF. CDR3 bases: TGTGCCACCAGCAGGTCGGCAGGAGGCAACACTGAAGCTTTCTTT.

A few counts support this clonotype. This chain connects TRBV27 to TRBJ2-1, with D perhaps matching TRBD2 (6 bases). V was trimmed by 7 bases and J by 5 bases, leaving 18 bases between them. CDR3 size: 15 residues. Germline assignment: CDR1 MNHEY and CDR2 SMNVEV (reference sequence). CDR3 sequence: CASNPSAGTDNEQFF. CDR3 bases: TGTGCCAGCAACCCTTCTGCGGGGACGGACAATGAGCAGTTCTTC.

The chain links TRBV27 to TRBJ1-1; 10 bases fit TRBD1. The V gene end was trimmed by 6 bases and the J gene end by 5 bases; junction bases not matched to a gene: 6. From germline, CDR1 is MNHEY and CDR2 SMNVEV (reference sequence). The CDR3 is made up of 14 amino acids. In DNA form, the CDR3 reads TGTGCCAGCAGCGACAGGGGGCGAGGGACTGAAGCTTTCTTT. This translates into CASSDRGRGTEAFF.

The rearrangement uses TRBV30 and TRBJ2-5; TRBD1 matches 11 bases. V lost 1 base and J lost 2; bases outside the gene matches: 3. This CDR3 region has 15 residues. Germline V CDR1 and CDR2: GTSNPN, SVGIG (reference sequence). CDR3 bases: TGTGCCTGGAGTGCCGGGACAGGGGGACAAGAGACCCAGTACTTC. This translates into CAWSAGTGGQETQYF.

This clonotype was counted only a few times. The chain combines TRBV7-9 with TRBJ2-7; D may correspond to TRBD1 or TRBD2 (6 bases each). Per the germline V gene, CDR1 is SEHNR and CDR2 is FQNEAQ (reference sequence). The CDR3 has 13 amino acids. The germline V and J ends were trimmed by 1 base and 6 bases, with 10 bases remaining between them. The CDR3 loop is CASSLEGGTEQYF. DNA for the CDR3: TGTGCCAGCAGCTTAGAAGGGGGGACCGAGCAGTACTTC.

This clonotype was counted many times. One end of the junction does not line up with germline, which may come from a read error. The chain carries TRBV7-7 and TRBJ1-5, with a tentative D call TRBD1 (5 bases). The CDR3 has 19 residues. Germline V CDR1 and CDR2: SSHAT, FNYEAQ (reference sequence). CDR3 DNA sequence: TGTGCTAGCAGCTTAAACCCCCCCACCCCCAGGGTTCGGGGTCAGCCCCAGCATTTT. It is translated as CASSLNPPTPRVRGQPQHF.

The table lists this clonotype with many counts. The chain links TRBV6-1 to TRBJ1-5; D uncertain. The CDR3 has 15 amino acids. Germline CDR1 reads MNHNS; CDR2 reads SASEGT. Trimming cost V 1 base and J 5 bases, with 12 bases left between them. The CDR3 DNA is TGTGCCAGCAGTGAAGGCCTCGGTGGGGATCAGCCCCAGCATTTT. Protein product: CASSEGLGGDQPQHF.

V usage is TRBV27 and J usage is TRBJ2-7; 7 nucleotides agree with TRBD2. Germline CDR1 MNHEY, CDR2 SMNVEV (reference sequence). V gave up 6 bases and J gave up 2 bases; unmatched junction bases: 7. CDR3 length: 14 amino acids. The DNA for the CDR3 is TGTGCCAGCAGCTTGACTAGCACTGCCTACGAGCAGTACTTC. Translation: CASSLTSTAYEQYF.

There are a few counts of this clonotype. This chain links TRBV7-9 with TRBJ2-1; a weak D match, TRBD1 (6 bases). Germline CDR1 and CDR2: SEHNR and FQNEAQ (reference sequence). The CDR3 sequence is 14 residues long. The V and J ends lost 5 bases and 9 bases respectively, with 17 bases between them. The CDR3 region has the DNA TGTGCCAGCAGCCCCGGACAGCTTCAGGGTGAGCAGTTCTTC. Translating it yields CASSPGQLQGEQFF. Full variable domain (outside the CDR3, taken from reference TRBV7-9 and TRBJ2-1): DTGVSQNPRHKITKRGQNVTFRCDPISEHNRLYWYRQTLGQGPEFLTYFQNEAQLEKSRLLSDRFSAERPKGSFSTLEIQRTEQGDSAMYLCASSPGQLQGEQFFGPGTRLTVL.

This chain uses TRBV9 with TRBJ2-1; the match to TRBD2 covers 10 bases. This CDR3 is 15 amino acids long. V gave up 0 bases and J gave up 7 bases; unmatched junction bases: 4. The germline CDR1 and CDR2 sequences are SGDLS and YYNGEE. CDR3: CASSVADSGRNEQFF. The CDR3 nucleotides read TGTGCCAGCAGCGTAGCCGATAGCGGGAGGAATGAGCAGTTCTTC.

This clonotype was detected ten times or more. The DNA for the CDR3 is TGTGCCAGCAGTGACACCGGGACAGGGGTCGACGAGCAGTACTTC. Amino acids: CASSDTGTGVDEQYF. This chain joins TRBV6-1 and TRBJ2-7; 10 nucleotides line up with TRBD1. V was clipped by 3 bases and J by 5 bases; unmatched bases: 7. Germline V gene lookup returns CDR1 MNHNS and CDR2 SASEGT. The CDR3 is 15 residues long.

CDR3 in DNA: TGCAGCGTGGACGGGGACAGGGGCTACGAGCAGTACTTC. Translating gives CSVDGDRGYEQYF. The gene calls are TRBV29-1 and TRBJ2-7; 10 bases are a match to TRBD1. Germline CDR1 SQVTM, CDR2 ANQGSEA. This CDR3 contains 13 residues. Unmatched junction bases numbered 5, after V lost 6 bases and J lost 3 bases.

This clonotype was observed many times. V usage is TRBV11-2 and J usage is TRBJ1-6; the D is unclear. The CDR3 is 15 amino acids. Germline V gene sequence: CDR1 SGHAT, CDR2 FQNNGV. Trimming left V 0 bases short and J 10 bases short, with 13 bases between. CDR3 nucleotides: TGTGCCAGCAGCTTAGAATCTGGGTTTGGGTCACCCCTCCACTTT. Amino acids: CASSLESGFGSPLHF.

The table lists this clonotype with a few counts. The chain is built from TRBV7-9 and TRBJ1-1; D is perhaps TRBD1 (5 bases). The germline CDR1 and CDR2 sequences are SEHNR and FQNEAQ (reference sequence). The V gene lost 2 bases and the J gene lost 7 bases, with 8 bases spanning the gap. The CDR3 is 12 amino acids. CDR3 in DNA: TGTGCCAGCAGCTTAAAGGGGAATGAAGCTTTCTTT. It encodes CASSLKGNEAFF.

With regard to this clonotype: One end of the junction is discordant with germline, which a read error may explain. This chain connects TRBV23-1 to TRBJ2-5; a possible D gene is TRBD1 (6 bases). TRBV23-1 is recorded as an ORF, its role being uncertain. The CDR3 has 15 amino acids. The CDR3 sequence is CASRPSPGARETQYF. The CDR3 nucleotides are TGTGCCAGCAGGCCAAGCCCAGGGGCCAGAGAGACCCAGTACTTC.

Ten or more counts support this clonotype. This rearrangement joins TRBV7-9 to TRBJ2-1; 7 bases map to TRBD2. J was trimmed by 4 bases and V by 6 bases; bases with no gene match: 6. The CDR3 extends over 14 amino acids. The V gene's germline CDR1 is SEHNR and CDR2 FQNEAQ (reference sequence). Written as DNA, the CDR3 is TGTGCCAGCAGGGGGGAGGGCCCATACAATGAGCAGTTCTTC. Its translation: CASRGEGPYNEQFF.

This clonotype was recorded at least ten times. This chain connects TRBV6-1 to TRBJ1-1; weak D call: TRBD1 (5 bases). The CDR3 contains 14 residues. Trimming cost V 7 bases and J 3 bases, with 15 bases left between them. Germline V gives CDR1 MNHNS, CDR2 SASEGT. For the CDR3, the DNA is TGTGCCAGCACTGGACACTCCGGAGACACTGAAGCTTTCTTT. It specifies CASTGHSGDTEAFF.

This clonotype was seen once. V usage is TRBV9 and J usage is TRBJ2-1; 10 nucleotides align to TRBD2. V was pared by 4 bases and J by 2 bases, with 9 bases of the junction left unmatched. CDR1 is SGDLS and CDR2 is YYNGEE in the germline V gene. The CDR3 runs 17 residues. CDR3 residues: CASSPTQREGPYNEQFF. CDR3 bases: TGTGCCAGCAGCCCAACGCAGCGGGAGGGCCCCTACAATGAGCAGTTCTTC.

The gene calls are TRBV4-1 and TRBJ2-7; 8 nucleotides agree with TRBD1. The CDR3 spans 16 residues. V shed 0 bases and J 3 bases; nucleotides not matched to a gene: 7. Germline loops: CDR1 MGHRA, CDR2 YSYEKL. CDR3 nucleotides: TGCGCCAGCAGCCAAGATCGTGATGGACAGGGCTACGAGCAGTACTTC. It specifies CASSQDRDGQGYEQYF.

This chain uses TRBV7-9 with TRBJ1-1; no clear D gene. CDR3 size: 14 residues. Trimming took 4 bases from V and 6 from J, leaving 15 bases between them. Germline CDR1 SEHNR, CDR2 FQNEAQ (reference sequence). The CDR3 DNA reads as TGTGCCAGCAGCTCCCCCCGCGATGGGCCTGAAGCTTTCTTT. It specifies CASSSPRDGPEAFF.